This entry concerns a single T cell receptor beta chain. Its antigen is unknown. Base qualities are not recorded, but no much larger clone differs from it by a single base. Because repertoires were sampled repeatedly during chemoradiotherapy, clonal expansion in the tumor microenvironment could be followed. The data originate from a study of chemoradiotherapy in HPV16-positive cancers (dated by TCRdb to between 2020 and 2023). About the study as a whole: Candidate HPV-specific T-cell clones and common TCR motifs were defined through functional T-cell assays on cells from two HPV16-positive patients. The study asked whether T-cell immunity against the HPV oncoproteins E6 and E7 changes during chemoradiotherapy and whether it affects survival. Next, the candidate HPV-specific TCRs and motifs were followed in TCR repertoires from around 92 patients with HPV-related cancers. Summary of the overall study and its limitations: Only a couple of HPV16-positive patients were used to derive the functional definition of HPV-specific T cells, and the survival association was reported for HPV16-positive patients. Expansion of candidate HPV-specific clones and E7-related TCR motifs was observed in the tumor microenvironment during treatment, whereas no such expansion was observed for non-HPV-specific T cells. Improved recurrence-free survival in HPV16-positive patients was associated with expansion of HPV-responsive T cells during chemoradiotherapy.

The CDR1 and CDR2 encoded by the germline V gene are SGHVS and FNYEAQ. The CDR3 spans 16 residues, from the cysteine through the phenylalanine. Here the CDR3 DNA is all that survives: 48 bases in frame from base 1. Clipping removes 1 base from V and 2 bases from J, with 2 as the unmatched junction base count. Library preparation used the immunoSEQ multiplex PCR assay. TCRdb limited this immuneACCESS table to in-frame rearrangements with V and J called. A share of clones is missing; checked studies link under half to unresolved V genes, and the rest is unexplained. This sample lists 9,500 to 12,000 clones; around 70% were detected once. The ten biggest clones cover over 35% of the sample.

This specimen was collected from a patient who underwent chemoradiotherapy. This TCR derives from a human donor with HPV-associated anogenital cancer. The rearranged segments are TRBV7-6 and TRBJ2-1; 10 nucleotides in the junction match TRBD2. The nucleotide sequence reads as follows: TGTGCCAGCAGCTTAGTTACTAGCGGGACCTACAATGAGCAGTTCTTC. This translates into CASSLVTSGTYNEQFF.